This T cell receptor (beta chain) appears in the sequencing data of a study of T-cell memory formation after mild COVID-19. Each CDR3 protein is one row after TCRdb ran MiXCR on the 5' RACE reads. The sample gives about 360,000 distinct CDR3 sequences, 13% to 15% of which show up once; about 20% is in the top ten. With V trimmed by 3 bases and J by 2 bases, 4 bases remained unmatched. Germline V lookup: CDR1 LGHDT, CDR2 YNNKEL (reference sequence). The CDR3 is 16 residues long. This clonotype originated in a man younger than 35 who had mild COVID-19 (a few samples of this study predate the infection). Cell type and time point are not known. The gene calls are TRBV3-1 and TRBJ2-1; 10 bases map to TRBD2. Sequencing used PBMCs or a T cell subset sorted from them (not recorded which). CDR3 region: CASSHPAGGPYNEQFF. The CDR3 nucleotides read TGTGCCAGCAGCCACCCAGCGGGGGGGCCCTACAATGAGCAGTTCTTC.